This T cell receptor beta chain appears in the sequencing data of a study of Ad26.COV2.S vaccination and SARS-CoV-2 variants. Study at large: Vaccine-arm donor from the placebo-controlled COV1001 Ad26.COV2.S trial.

The treatment was: around 19 received Ad26.COV2.S at low or high dose, single or two shots; roughly five received placebo; per-sample allocation not given. Sampling took place 63 days after the first vaccine or placebo injection. Clones were sequenced by immunoSEQ multiplex PCR, and TCRdb holds only the in-frame ones, with some missing. The data hold 500,000 or so clones, with roughly nine tenths observed a single time. Germline V gene data show CDR1 as LGHDT and CDR2 as YNNKEL (reference sequence). Trimming cost V 5 bases and J 5 bases, with 12 bases left between them. The CDR3 has 13 amino acids. The V call is TRBV3-1 (or the pseudogene TRBV3-2), the J call TRBJ1-2; perhaps TRBD1 as D (5 bases). This TCR derives from a person between 18 and 59 years old who received the Ad26.COV2.S COVID-19 vaccine or a placebo. Sequences were derived from peripheral blood, sampled in a trial of Ad26.COV2.S vaccine versus placebo. DNA of the CDR3: TGTGCCAGCAGCGAGACCGGGGGGTATGGCTACACCTTC. Protein product: CASSETGGYGYTF.